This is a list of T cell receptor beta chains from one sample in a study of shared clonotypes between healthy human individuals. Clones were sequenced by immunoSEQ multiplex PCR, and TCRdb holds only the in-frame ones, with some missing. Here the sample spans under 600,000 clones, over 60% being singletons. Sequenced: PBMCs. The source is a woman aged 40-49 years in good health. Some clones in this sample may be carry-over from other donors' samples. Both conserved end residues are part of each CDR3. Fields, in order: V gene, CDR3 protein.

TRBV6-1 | CASSDTDRGRSYEQYF
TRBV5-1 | CASGLTGSSYNEQFF
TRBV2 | CASGVAVGTGELFF
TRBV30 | CAWKVQGPYEQYF
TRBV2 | CASSTNSDTQYF
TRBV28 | CASRTGKGPDTQYF
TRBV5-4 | CASSPPDRLYEQYF
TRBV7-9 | CASSSVFGTEVYNEQFF
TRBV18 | CASSPRLEEQYF
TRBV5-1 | CASSPQGGARETQYF
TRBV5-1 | CASSPGEVQETQYF
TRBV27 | CASSTPAGGSSYEQYF
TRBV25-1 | CASSGDSNTGELFF
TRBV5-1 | CASNRRSGRGNEQFF
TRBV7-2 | CASSLRMGAEAFF
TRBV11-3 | CASSSEGGPGSPLHF
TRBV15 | CATSRDLNYGYTF
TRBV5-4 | CASSFKTGSTDTQYF
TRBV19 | CASSMQGAGGREQYF
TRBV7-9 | CASSLSGFGQPQHF
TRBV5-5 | CASSSGTAVTGELFF
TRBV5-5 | CASSLDTYEQYF
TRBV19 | CASSIRAGVLNEQFF
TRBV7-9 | CASSFRGLAGDEQFF
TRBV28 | CASSFHRINEQYF
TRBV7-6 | CASSLSGRGETQYF
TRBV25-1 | CASQGRYEQYF
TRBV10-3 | CAVQGLSSGNTIYF
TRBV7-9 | CASSPRDGGHEQYF
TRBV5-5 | CASSHRGDYGYTF
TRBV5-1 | CASSTGTSGELAKNIQYF
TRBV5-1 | CASSLATSGRAGTDTQYF
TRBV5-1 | CASRGTSLDEQYF